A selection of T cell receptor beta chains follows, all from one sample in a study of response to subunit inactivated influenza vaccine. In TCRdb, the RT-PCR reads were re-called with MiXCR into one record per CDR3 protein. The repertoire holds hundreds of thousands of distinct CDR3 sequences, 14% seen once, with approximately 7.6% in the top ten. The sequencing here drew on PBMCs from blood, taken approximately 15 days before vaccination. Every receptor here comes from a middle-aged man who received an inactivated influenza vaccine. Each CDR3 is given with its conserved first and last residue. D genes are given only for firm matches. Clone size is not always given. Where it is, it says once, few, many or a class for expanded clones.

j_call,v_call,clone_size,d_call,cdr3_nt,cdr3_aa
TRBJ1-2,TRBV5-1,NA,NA,TGCGCCAGCAGCTTAAGGGTGGCCGATGGCTACACCTTC,CASSLRVADGYTF
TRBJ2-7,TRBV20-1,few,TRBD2,TGCAGTGCTAGAGATCCTAGCGGGGTCCACTACGAGCAGTACTTC,CSARDPSGVHYEQYF
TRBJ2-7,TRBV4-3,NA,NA,TGCGCCAGCAGCCAAGACCCGGGTTCCTACGAGCAGTACTTC,CASSQDPGSYEQYF
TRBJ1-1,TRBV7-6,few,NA,TGTGCCAGCAGCTTAGAACAGAAACCCTTGCCAGCTTTCTTT,CASSLEQKPLPAFF
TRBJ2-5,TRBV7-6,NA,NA,TGTGCCAGCAGCTTAGAGGGTCCCGGACAAAGGGAGACCCAGTACTTC,CASSLEGPGQRETQYF
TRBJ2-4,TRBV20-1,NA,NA,TGCAGCGAGGCGGTACTAGCCAAAAACATTCAGTACTTC,CSEAVLAKNIQYF
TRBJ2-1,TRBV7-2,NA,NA,TGTGCCAGCAGCTTAGTAGGCGTAGGGCAGTTCTTC,CASSLVGVGQFF
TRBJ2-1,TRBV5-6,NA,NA,TGTGCCACCCTACAGCGGGTACAGGGAGGTAGAAATGAGCAGTTCTTC,CATLQRVQGGRNEQFF
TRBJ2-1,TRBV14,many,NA,TGTGCCAGCAGCCGTTGGGAAGCCTCCTACAATGAGCAGTTCTTC,CASSRWEASYNEQFF
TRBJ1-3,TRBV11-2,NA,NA,TGTGCCAGCAGCTTAGACCCGTTCGGGGGGACTTCCCCGAGGTTCTCTGGAAACACCATATATTTT,CASSLDPFGGTSPRFSGNTIYF
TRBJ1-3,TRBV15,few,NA,TGTGCCACCAGCAGAGATAAGGGGTCTGCTGGAAACACCATATATTTT,CATSRDKGSAGNTIYF
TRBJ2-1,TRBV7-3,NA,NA,TGTGCCAGCAGCTTAACTGCCCTCGGAGGGAATGAGCAGTTCTTC,CASSLTALGGNEQFF
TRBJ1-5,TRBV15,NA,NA,TGTGCCACCAGCAGGAGCGACAATAGCAATCAGCCCCAGCATTTT,CATSRSDNSNQPQHF
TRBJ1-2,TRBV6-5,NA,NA,TGTGCCAGCTTAACAGGGTTCGGCTACACCTTC,CASLTGFGYTF
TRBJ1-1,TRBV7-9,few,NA,TGTGCCAGCAGCTTAGTCGGCCTACAATACAACACTGAAGCTTTCTTT,CASSLVGLQYNTEAFF
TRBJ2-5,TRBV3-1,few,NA,TGTGCCAGCAGCCAAATGACGGCGGAGACCCAGTACTTC,CASSQMTAETQYF
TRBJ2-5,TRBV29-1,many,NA,TGCAGCGTTTCTTTCCAAGAGACCCAGTACTTC,CSVSFQETQYF
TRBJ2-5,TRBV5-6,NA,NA,TGTGCCAGCAGCTTGGAAACAGGGAGGCCAGAGACCCAGTACTTC,CASSLETGRPETQYF
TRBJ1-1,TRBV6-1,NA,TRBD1,TGTGCCAGCAGCCACAACAGGGGTCGCACTGAAGCTTTCTTT,CASSHNRGRTEAFF
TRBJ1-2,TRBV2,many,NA,TGTGCCACGCAGTCAGGGAGGCCTAACTATGGCTACACCTTC,CATQSGRPNYGYTF
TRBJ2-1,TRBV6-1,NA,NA,TGTGCCAGCAGTACACGGTGGGACCTATACAATGAGCAGTTCTTC,CASSTRWDLYNEQFF
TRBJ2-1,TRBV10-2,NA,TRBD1,TGCGCCAGCAGTGACCCTGGGGGACAGACGAGGAACAATGAGCAGTTCTTC,CASSDPGGQTRNNEQFF
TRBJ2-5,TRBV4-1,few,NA,TGCGCCAGCAGCCCCTATGCGGGACAGCAAGAGACCCAGTACTTC,CASSPYAGQQETQYF
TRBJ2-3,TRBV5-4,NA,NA,TGTGCCACCCGATGGATCCAAAGCACAGATACGCAGTATTTT,CATRWIQSTDTQYF
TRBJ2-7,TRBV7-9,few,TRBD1,TGTGCCAGCAGCTGGGACTCGACAGGGGTACCGTACGAGCAGTACTTC,CASSWDSTGVPYEQYF
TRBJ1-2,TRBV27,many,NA,TGTGCCAGCAGTAGTCGGGGAGACTATGGCTACACCTTC,CASSSRGDYGYTF
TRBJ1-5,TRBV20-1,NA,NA,TGCAGTGCCCGGGCCCAACGCGGCAATCAGCCCCAGCATTTT,CSARAQRGNQPQHF
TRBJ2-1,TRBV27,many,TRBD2,TGTGCCAGCAGTTTAGCGGGAGCCAATGAGCAGTTCTTC,CASSLAGANEQFF
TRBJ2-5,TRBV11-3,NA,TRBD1,TGTGCCAGCAGCAGAGGACAGGACCACCAAGAGACCCAGTACTTC,CASSRGQDHQETQYF
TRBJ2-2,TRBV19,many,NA,TGTGCCAGTAGACGCGGGGGCCCGAACACCGGGGAGCTGTTTTTT,CASRRGGPNTGELFF
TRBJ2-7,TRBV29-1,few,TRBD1,TGCAGCGTCCGGGACAGCATCTACGAGCAGTACTTC,CSVRDSIYEQYF
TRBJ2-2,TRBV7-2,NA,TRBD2,TGTGCCAGCAGCTTAGTAGGAAGCGGGAGGGCAGCCGGGGAGCTGTTTTTT,CASSLVGSGRAAGELFF